This T cell receptor beta chain was found in a study of control samples from healthy donors and cancer patients. Trimming took 2 bases from V and 2 from J; bases not matched to a gene: 5. This CDR3 region has 15 residues. CDR1 and CDR2 from the germline V gene are SGHRS and YFSETQ. Only in-frame clones appear in the TCRdb table, and some are missing; sequencing was by immunoSEQ multiplex PCR. The table has around 150,000 clones, approximately 90% seen once. The chain links TRBV5-1 to TRBJ2-3, with 7 bases that match TRBD2. Specimen: blood. The clonotype was recovered from a man in his thirties or forties in good health. The CDR3 here is CASSFGREITDTQYF. CDR3 in DNA: TGCGCCAGCAGCTTTGGGAGGGAGATCACAGATACGCAGTATTTT.